The T cell receptor (beta chain) described here comes from a study of T cell responses to AZD1222 COVID-19 vaccine. Findings and limits, study-wide: The study identified only five to seven AZD1222 recipients as seropositive at baseline. Receipt of two AZD1222 doses was followed by a rise in Spike-specific TCR breadth and depth.

Of note for this clone: The antigen remains unidentified.

Method: immunoSEQ multiplex PCR; TCRdb's copy keeps in-frame clones and lacks some. The repertoire includes 90,000 to 150,000 clones, about 85% of them detected once, and roughly 2.3% sits in the top ten. Trimming stripped 8 bases from V and 4 bases from J, with 13 bases between. The CDR3 consists of 13 residues. The V gene's germline CDR1 is LGHDT and CDR2 YNNKEL (reference sequence). This chain links TRBV3-1 (or the pseudogene TRBV3-2) with TRBJ2-3, with no clear D. The TCR comes from an adult in good health. The sample consisted of peripheral blood, taken on day 0 of AZD1222 vaccination. In DNA form, the CDR3 reads TGTGCCAGCCGCGGTACAGAGGCAGATACGCAGTATTTT. Its protein is CASRGTEADTQYF.